These T cell receptor beta chains were read from a single sample in a study of T cell changes during pregnancy in multiple sclerosis. Sequenced by immunoSEQ multiplex PCR; TCRdb stores in-frame clones only, minus some. The sample carries 90,000 or so clones, around 93% recorded once. The material sequenced was peripheral blood, taken before pregnancy. The receptors were gathered from a female donor with multiple sclerosis, enrolled in a pregnancy study. Both conserved end residues are part of each CDR3. Each record gives: J gene, clone size, V gene, D gene, CDR3 DNA, CDR3 protein. The D gene is left open where the match is weak. Clone size is not always given. Where it is, it says once, few, many or a class for expanded clones.

>TRBJ1-1|.|TRBV7-2|TRBD1
TGTGCCAGCAGCACTTATACTGGACAGGGCGGCATGAACACTGAAGCTTTCTTT
CASSTYTGQGGMNTEAFF
>TRBJ2-5|.|TRBV15|TRBD2
TGTGCCACCAGCAGCGGGACTAGCGGGGGGAGGGAGACCCAGTACTTC
CATSSGTSGGRETQYF
>TRBJ2-1|once|TRBV7-3|TRBD1
TGTGCCAGCAGCTTAACCGACAGGGGGCAAGGGAATGAGCAGTTCTTC
CASSLTDRGQGNEQFF
>TRBJ2-1|.|TRBV2|.
TGTGCCAGCAGTAAGGGGGACAATGAGCAGTTCTTC
CASSKGDNEQFF
>TRBJ2-7|.|TRBV7-9|TRBD2
TGTGCCAGCAGCTCAGGACTAGCGGGGGGCTCGAGCTCCTACGAGCAGTACTTC
CASSSGLAGGSSSYEQYF
>TRBJ2-2|.|TRBV4-2|TRBD2
TGTGCCAGCAGCCAAGGGCCTGGGACTAGTGGTGGGGAGCTGTTTTTT
CASSQGPGTSGGELFF
>TRBJ2-1|.|TRBV6-5|.
TGTGCCAGCAGTTACTTACCGAGCTCCTACAATGAGCAGTTCTTC
CASSYLPSSYNEQFF
>TRBJ2-1|.|TRBV6-1|.
TGTGCCAGCAGTGAAGGGAGGGCAAGTTGGGGCAATGAGCAGTTCTTC
CASSEGRASWGNEQFF
>TRBJ2-2|.|TRBV5-1|TRBD1
TGCGCCAGCAGCCCGCCCGGGACAGGAAACACCGGGGAGCTGTTTTTT
CASSPPGTGNTGELFF
>TRBJ1-1|.|TRBV5-1|.
TGCGCCAGCAGCTTTTCGGCAGGGGACACTGAAGCTTTCTTT
CASSFSAGDTEAFF
>TRBJ2-5|.|TRBV7-8|TRBD2
TGTGCCAGCAGCCCGGGACTATCGAAAGAGACCCAGTACTTC
CASSPGLSKETQYF
>TRBJ1-5|.|TRBV2|.
TGTGCCAGCAGTCTCTCGACCGGGCAGCCCCAGCATTTT
CASSLSTGQPQHF
>TRBJ2-3|.|TRBV7-6|TRBD2
TGTGCCAGCAGCTCCCTAGCGGGGGCCGGAGATACGCAGTATTTT
CASSSLAGAGDTQYF
>TRBJ1-1|.|TRBV2|TRBD1
TGTGCCAGCACTTTGGGACAGGGAGGCACTGAAGCTTTCTTT
CASTLGQGGTEAFF
>TRBJ2-7|.|TRBV2|.
TGTGCCAGCAGTGAGCGGGTATTCGGAATCTACGAGCAGTACTTC
CASSERVFGIYEQYF
>TRBJ1-2|once|TRBV2|TRBD1
TGTGCCAGCAGTCAACAGGGGGCAAACTATGGCTACACCTTC
CASSQQGANYGYTF
>TRBJ2-1|.|TRBV5-4|.
TGTGCCAGCAGCTTGAACAGGTACAATGAGCAGTTCTTC
CASSLNRYNEQFF
>TRBJ2-5|.|TRBV27|TRBD2
TGTGCCAGCAGTGAGGCCGGGGGGGCGAGGGAGACCCAGTACTTC
CASSEAGGARETQYF
>TRBJ2-7|.|TRBV7-9|TRBD1
TGTGCCAGCAGCCGGACAGGGAGGTTAGTCCACGAGCAGTACTTC
CASSRTGRLVHEQYF
>TRBJ2-7|.|TRBV11-2|TRBD1
TGTGCCAGCAGCTCCGGGGACAGCTCCTACGAGCAGTACTTC
CASSSGDSSYEQYF
>TRBJ1-3|.|TRBV25-1|TRBD1
TGTGCCAGCAGTGGACAGGGGGCCGGGGGAAACACCATATATTTT
CASSGQGAGGNTIYF
>TRBJ2-3|.|TRBV5-4|.
TGTGCCAGCAGCACCCCGGGAGCCGGCACAGATACGCAGTATTTT
CASSTPGAGTDTQYF
>TRBJ2-1|.|TRBV7-3|TRBD2
TGTGCCAGCAGCTTAGGGCCTAGCGGGGGGAATGAGCAGTTCTTC
CASSLGPSGGNEQFF
>TRBJ2-1|.|TRBV11-1|TRBD2
TGTGCCAGCAGCCTTGGACTAGCGGGAGTCTACGAGCAGTTCTTC
CASSLGLAGVYEQFF
>TRBJ1-2|.|TRBV10-3|TRBD1
TGTGCCATCAGTGTATCCTCGGGGCCAGGGGGTTACTTTAACTATGGCTACACCTTC
CAISVSSGPGGYFNYGYTF
>TRBJ1-4|.|TRBV25-1|.
TGTGCCAGCAGTGAATTGGCCGGGGAGGCGGAAGAAAAACTGTTTTTT
CASSELAGEAEEKLFF